Below are 25 T cell receptor beta chains sequenced from a single sample in a study of glioma-infiltrating T cells after dendritic cell vaccination (dated by TCRdb to 2015 to 2016). The sample's time point, from its label and the paper: after dendritic cell vaccination, including at tumor progression/relapse. The library came from the immunoSEQ multiplex PCR assay. TCRdb carries this immuneACCESS record with in-frame sequences only. Its versions omit some clonotypes, under half of them owing to an unresolved V gene in the studies checked, with the rest unexplained. In this sample the table shows about 94,000 clones, approximately 80% of which occur a single time. The leading ten clones occupy under 6.5% of the sample. The source was blood, collected after dendritic cell vaccination. Receptors were obtained from a human donor with glioblastoma.

This chain uses TRBV4-1 with TRBJ2-2; the D is unclear. Trimming cost V 3 bases and J 5 bases, with 10 bases left between them. The V gene's germline CDR1 is MGHRA and CDR2 YSYEKL. The CDR3 consists of 14 residues. The CDR3 is CASSHRSDTGELFF. The CDR3 bases are TGCGCCAGCAGCCACCGGTCTGATACCGGGGAGCTGTTTTTT.

The table lists this clone with a few counts. The chain has TRBV5-1 and TRBJ2-2, with TRBD1 matching over 10 bases. The CDR3 is 19 amino acids. Looked up from germline, CDR1 is SGHRS and CDR2 is YFSETQ. The junction had 18 bases not matched to a gene; V was cut back by 4 bases and J by 6 bases. The CDR3 sequence: CASSQLPITGTGVAGELFF. CDR3 sequence (DNA): TGCGCCAGCAGCCAACTCCCTATTACCGGGACAGGGGTGGCCGGGGAGCTGTTTTTT.

For the CDR3, the DNA is TGCAGCGTTGGGGACAGGTACTTC. This encodes CSVGDRYF. The chain employs TRBV29-1 and TRBJ2-5; 7 nucleotides line up with TRBD1. Germline CDR1 reads SQVTM; CDR2 reads ANQGSEA. J lost 13 bases, V lost 4 bases, and 0 bases had no gene match. The CDR3 has 8 residues.

The chain employs TRBV5-1 and TRBJ2-7, with a weak D call TRBD1 (5 bases). The CDR3 length is 16 residues. Trimming stripped 0 bases from V and 5 bases from J, with 18 bases between. Looked up from germline, CDR1 is SGHRS and CDR2 is YFSETQ. As DNA, the CDR3 is TGCGCCAGCAGCTTGGCCCCCCTAGGGGCCGTAAACGAGCAGTACTTC. It translates to CASSLAPLGAVNEQYF.

This clone came up once. J is TRBJ2-2 and V is TRBV29-1, with TRBD2 matching over 12 bases. V lost 4 bases and J lost 0; bases outside the gene matches: 3. The V gene's germline CDR1 is SQVTM and CDR2 ANQGSEA. This CDR3 has 16 residues. CDR3 in amino acids: CSVGTSGEPNTGELFF. The CDR3 DNA follows: TGCAGCGTTGGGACTAGCGGGGAACCGAACACCGGGGAGCTGTTTTTT.

The chain combines TRBV5-6 with TRBJ2-1; 13 bases map to TRBD2. The CDR3 extends over 16 amino acids. In germline, CDR1 is SGHDT, CDR2 YYEEEE. The J segment lost 7 bases and the V segment lost 4 bases, leaving 8 bases of the junction unmatched. The CDR3 sequence: CASSALAGGPRNEQFF. The CDR3 DNA follows: TGTGCCAGCAGCGCACTAGCGGGAGGGCCAAGGAATGAGCAGTTCTTC. Full variable domain (remainder filled in from reference TRBV5-6 and TRBJ2-1): DAGVTQSPTHLIKTRGQQVTLRCSPKSGHDTVSWYQQALGQGPQFIFQYYEEEERQRGNFPDRFSGHQFPNYSSELNVNALLLGDSALYLCASSALAGGPRNEQFFGPGTRLTVL.

The chain uses TRBV7-8 and TRBJ1-5, with 7 positions matching TRBD1. With 2 bases clipped from V and 3 bases from J, the junction kept 4 bases outside the gene matches. Germline V gives CDR1 SGHVS, CDR2 FQNEAQ. The CDR3 contains 15 residues. CDR3 amino acids: CASSLHRGSNQPQHF. The DNA for the CDR3 is TGTGCCAGCAGCTTACACAGGGGATCCAATCAGCCCCAGCATTTT.

The chain couples TRBV4-1 to TRBJ2-3; 10 nucleotides line up with TRBD2. In germline, CDR1 is MGHRA, CDR2 YSYEKL. The CDR3 has 17 amino acids. V gave up 0 bases and J gave up 1 base; unmatched junction bases: 4. CDR3 loop: CASSQEGLAFGTDTQYF. In DNA, the CDR3 is TGCGCCAGCAGCCAAGAGGGACTAGCGTTCGGCACAGATACGCAGTATTTT.

This clone was observed a handful of times. J is TRBJ2-2 and V is TRBV7-2, with 8 bases that match TRBD2. The V segment lost 3 bases and the J segment 6 bases; nucleotides outside the gene matches: 12. Germline V gene lookup returns CDR1 SGHTA and CDR2 FQGNSA. There are 17 residues in the CDR3. The CDR3 spells CASSFTGTRFYAGELFF. For the CDR3, the DNA is TGTGCCAGCAGCTTTACCGGGACTAGATTTTACGCCGGGGAGCTGTTTTTT.

The V gene is TRBV28, the J gene TRBJ2-3; 12 nucleotides agree with TRBD2. The CDR3 contains 17 residues. Germline V gene data show CDR1 as MDHEN and CDR2 as SYDVKM. J gave up 6 bases and V 2 bases, and 9 bases lay outside the gene matches. The DNA of the CDR3 is TGTGCCAGCAGTTTACCATTAACTAGCGGGAGGATGGATACGCAGTATTTT. It encodes CASSLPLTSGRMDTQYF. Full variable domain (outside the CDR3, taken from reference TRBV28 and TRBJ2-3): DVKVTQSSRYLVKRTGEKVFLECVQDMDHENMFWYRQDPGLGLRLIYFSYDVKMKEKGDIPEGYSVSREKKERFSLILESASTNQTSMYLCASSLPLTSGRMDTQYFGPGTRLTVL.

The chain carries TRBV2 and TRBJ1-1, with D maybe TRBD1 (6 bases). The V and J ends lost 5 bases and 4 bases respectively, with 14 bases between them. This CDR3 is 14 amino acids long. CDR1 is SNHLY and CDR2 is FYNNEI in the germline V gene. The CDR3 protein is CASSTQGGGTEAFF. The CDR3 region has the DNA TGTGCCAGCAGTACCCAGGGAGGGGGCACTGAAGCTTTCTTT.

This chain connects TRBV5-1 to TRBJ2-6; 9 bases line up with TRBD1. The germline V gene has CDR1 SGHRS and CDR2 YFSETQ. V was pared by 3 bases and J by 4 bases, with 8 bases of the junction left unmatched. This CDR3 is built from 17 residues. This CDR3 is CASSSGTGMRGANVLTF. The CDR3 coding sequence is TGCGCCAGCAGCTCCGGGACAGGGATGAGAGGGGCCAACGTCCTGACTTTC.

The rearrangement uses TRBV6-4 and TRBJ1-1, with 8 positions matching TRBD1. Looked up from germline, CDR1 is MRHNA and CDR2 is SNTAGT. Trimming cost V 6 bases and J 5 bases; bases outside gene matches: 5. This CDR3 is 13 amino acids long. CDR3 residues: CASSRDRGTEAFF. In DNA form, the CDR3 reads TGTGCCAGCAGCCGTGACAGGGGAACTGAAGCTTTCTTT.

The J gene is TRBJ1-2, the V gene TRBV6-5; no clear D. This CDR3 contains 13 residues. Deletions cut 2 bases from V and 0 bases from J, with 4 bases between. Germline loops: CDR1 MNHEY, CDR2 SVGAGI. CDR3 sequence: CASSYLPNYGYTF. The CDR3 DNA reads TGTGCCAGCAGTTACCTACCTAACTATGGCTACACCTTC.

In its sample, this clone was seen a few times. The chain combines TRBV10-2 with TRBJ2-5; 15 nucleotides match TRBD2. Unmatched junction bases numbered 0, after V lost 6 bases and J lost 4 bases. In germline, CDR1 is WSHSY, CDR2 SAAADI. The CDR3 length is 14 residues. CDR3 coding DNA: TGCGCCAGCAGGGGACTAGCGGGGGGAGAGACCCAGTACTTC. It specifies CASRGLAGGETQYF.

The chain employs TRBV7-9 and TRBJ1-1, with a possible D match to TRBD1 (5 bases). CDR1 is SEHNR and CDR2 is FQNEAQ in the germline V gene (reference sequence). This CDR3 is 14 amino acids long. V lost 5 bases to trimming and J lost 3 bases, with 13 bases between them. The DNA of the CDR3 is TGTGCCAGCAGCCAATACCGGGGGGACACTGAAGCTTTCTTT. This codes for CASSQYRGDTEAFF.

This clone showed up just a few times. The CDR3 sequence is CASSENSGGAWTGELFF. The CDR3 nucleotides read TGTGCCAGCAGTGAAAATAGCGGGGGGGCCTGGACCGGGGAGCTGTTTTTT. V is TRBV6-1 and J is TRBJ2-2, with 11 bases lining up with TRBD2. V lost 2 bases to trimming and J lost 5 bases; unmatched junction nucleotides: 7. There are 17 residues in the CDR3. Germline CDR1 and CDR2: MNHNS and SASEGT.

J is TRBJ2-6 and V is TRBV28; D unclear. The CDR3 totals 14 residues. Germline values: CDR1 MDHEN, CDR2 SYDVKM. V was cut by 6 bases and J by 0 bases, with 6 bases left in between. The CDR3 protein is CASSTSSGANVLTF. CDR3 sequence (DNA): TGTGCCAGCAGCACCAGCTCTGGGGCCAACGTCCTGACTTTC. Looking up the rest from reference TRBV28 and TRBJ2-6 gives the full variable domain: DVKVTQSSRYLVKRTGEKVFLECVQDMDHENMFWYRQDPGLGLRLIYFSYDVKMKEKGDIPEGYSVSREKKERFSLILESASTNQTSMYLCASSTSSGANVLTFGAGSRLTVL.

CDR3 amino acids: CASSMTGDTQYF. CDR3 bases: TGTGCCAGTAGTATGACAGGAGATACGCAGTATTTT. V usage is TRBV19 and J usage is TRBJ2-3; maybe TRBD1 (6 bases). Per germline, CDR1 LNHDA and CDR2 SQIVND (reference sequence). There are 12 residues in the CDR3. V was shortened by 3 bases and J by 5 bases, with 6 bases between the two germline ends.

This rearrangement joins TRBV6-1 to TRBJ1-2, with D uncertain. V lost 7 bases and J lost 4, with 7 bases in between. From germline, CDR1 is MNHNS and CDR2 SASEGT. The CDR3 totals 11 residues. The CDR3: CASTLSYGYTF. The CDR3 nucleotides read TGTGCCAGCACGTTATCCTATGGCTACACCTTC.

The chain employs TRBV5-1 and TRBJ1-1; 7 bases agree with TRBD1. This CDR3 is built from 14 residues. Germline values: CDR1 SGHRS, CDR2 YFSETQ. The ends lost 6 bases at V and 10 bases at J; junction bases unmatched: 15. CDR3 in DNA: TGCGCCAGCACTATTACCGGGACAGTAGGCGCAGCTTTCTTT. This translates into CASTITGTVGAAFF.

This clone was counted a few times. The chain combines TRBV10-3 with TRBJ2-7; D is uncertain. The CDR3 spans 12 residues. Germline V gives CDR1 ENHRY, CDR2 SYGVKD. The ends were cut back, 2 bases at V and 2 bases at J, with 4 bases in the middle. The CDR3 DNA is TGTGCCATCAGTGAGGCAGCCTACGAGCAGTACTTC. Translated, it gives CAISEAAYEQYF.

The rearrangement links TRBV7-2 to TRBJ2-7, with 7 bases matching TRBD1. The trim removed 2 bases at V and 3 bases at J, leaving 4 bases unmatched. CDR1 and CDR2 (germline): SGHTA, FQGNSA. The CDR3 covers 14 residues. The CDR3 nucleotides read TGTGCCAGCAGCTTATTGGGACAGATCTACGAGCAGTACTTC. Protein sequence: CASSLLGQIYEQYF.

This chain connects TRBV7-2 to TRBJ2-1, with D maybe TRBD1 (6 bases). The CDR3 is made up of 13 amino acids. With 2 bases removed from V and 8 bases from J, the gap between germline ends came to 10 bases. CDR1 and CDR2 (germline): SGHTA, FQGNSA. The CDR3 region is CASSLNRVHEQFF. DNA of the CDR3: TGTGCCAGCAGCTTAAACAGGGTCCATGAGCAGTTCTTC.

This clone was picked up a small number of times. This rearrangement joins TRBV7-9 to TRBJ1-4; D not certain. CDR1 SEHNR and CDR2 FQNEAQ come from the germline V gene (reference sequence). This CDR3 region has 14 residues. V gave up 3 bases and J gave up 4 bases, with 9 bases separating them. For the CDR3, the DNA is TGTGCCAGCAGCTTGTCGGGGTTTAATGAAAAACTGTTTTTT. Amino acid sequence: CASSLSGFNEKLFF.